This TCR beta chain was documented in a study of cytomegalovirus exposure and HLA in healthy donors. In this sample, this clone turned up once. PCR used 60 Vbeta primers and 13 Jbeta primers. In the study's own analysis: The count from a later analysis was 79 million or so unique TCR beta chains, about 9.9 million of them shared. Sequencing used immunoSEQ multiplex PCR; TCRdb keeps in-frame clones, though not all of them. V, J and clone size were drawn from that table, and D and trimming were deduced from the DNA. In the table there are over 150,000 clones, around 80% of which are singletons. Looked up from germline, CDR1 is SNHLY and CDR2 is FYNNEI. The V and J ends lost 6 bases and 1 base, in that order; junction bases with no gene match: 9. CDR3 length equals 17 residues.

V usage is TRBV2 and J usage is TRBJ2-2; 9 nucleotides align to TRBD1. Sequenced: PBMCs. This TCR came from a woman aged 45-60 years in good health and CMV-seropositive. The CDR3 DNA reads TGTGCCAGCAGGGGACAGTTGGGACAGGGGAACACCGGGGAGCTGTTTTTT. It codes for CASRGQLGQGNTGELFF. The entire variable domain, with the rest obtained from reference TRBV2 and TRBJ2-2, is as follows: EPEVTQTPSHQVTQMGQEVILRCVPISNHLYFYWYRQILGQKVEFLVSFYNNEISEKSEIFDDQFSVERPDGSNFTLKIRSTKLEDSAMYFCASRGQLGQGNTGELFFGEGSRLTVL.